What follows are 20 T cell receptor beta chains derived from one specimen sequenced in a study of blood T cell repertoires in COVID-19. The data were produced by immunoSEQ multiplex PCR, yet TCRdb's version contains in-frame clones alone and is incomplete. This table holds 50,000 to 65,000 clones, approximately 86% found once. Material for sequencing was peripheral blood. These receptors all come from a man aged 40-50 years with acute or convalescent COVID-19.

This rearrangement joins TRBV25-1 to TRBJ1-6; D not certain. The CDR3 has 13 residues. The V end lost 6 bases, the J end lost 7 bases, and 10 bases lay between the germline ends. The germline CDR1 and CDR2 sequences are MGHDK and SYGVNS. The CDR3 DNA reads as TGTGCCAGCAGGTTAACAGAAAATTCACCCCTCCACTTT. Its protein product is CASRLTENSPLHF.

The CDR3 loop is CSVARRGSYEQYF. The CDR3 DNA is TGCAGCGTTGCTCGAAGGGGATCCTACGAGCAGTACTTC. V gene TRBV29-1 combines with J gene TRBJ2-7; TRBD1 might be the D (5 bases). Germline V gene data show CDR1 as SQVTM and CDR2 as ANQGSEA. The CDR3 extends over 13 amino acids. Trimming removed 4 bases from V and 1 base from J, with 11 bases in between.

For this clone: Additional DNA sequences in this sample encode the identical CDR3. The V gene is TRBV19, the J gene TRBJ1-2; D unresolved. Germline assignment: CDR1 LNHDA and CDR2 SQIVND (reference sequence). There are 12 residues in the CDR3. The ends were cut back, 3 bases at V and 5 bases at J, with 7 bases in the middle. As DNA, the CDR3 is TGTGCCAGTAGTATCCCCAGATATGGCTACACCTTC. Amino acid sequence: CASSIPRYGYTF.

The CDR3 DNA reads as TGTGCCAGCAGCCCGGGGCTCAGGGGTCCCTACGAGCAGTACTTC. It specifies CASSPGLRGPYEQYF. This chain joins TRBV11-3 and TRBJ2-7, with D perhaps TRBD1 (6 bases). In germline, CDR1 is SGHNT, CDR2 YENEEA. The V end lost 5 bases, the J end lost 2 bases, and 16 bases lay between the germline ends. The CDR3 runs 15 residues. The whole variable domain, remainder taken from reference TRBV11-3 and TRBJ2-7, is EAGVVQSPRYKIIEKKQPVAFWCNPISGHNTLYWYLQNLGQGPELLIRYENEEAVDDSQLPKDRFSAERLKGVDSTLKIQPAELGDSAVYLCASSPGLRGPYEQYFGPGTRLTVT.

The rearrangement links TRBV30 to TRBJ1-3; the D gene is possibly TRBD1 (5 bases). The germline V gene encodes CDR1 GTSNPN and CDR2 SVGIG (reference sequence). Trimming cost V 5 bases and J 0 bases, with 14 bases left between them. CDR3 length: 15 amino acids. The CDR3 DNA is TGTGCCTGGGCCCGTCGGGGGAGCTCTGGAAACACCATATATTTT. Amino acid sequence: CAWARRGSSGNTIYF.

The V and J genes are TRBV6-5 and TRBJ2-4, with 7 bases matching TRBD2. The CDR3 is made up of 15 amino acids. Germline CDR1 MNHEY, CDR2 SVGAGI. Trimming removed 6 bases from V and 4 bases from J; junction bases left unmatched: 9. The chain's CDR3 is CASRVTSRTKNIQYF. The CDR3 DNA follows: TGTGCCAGCAGAGTGACTAGCAGGACTAAAAACATTCAGTACTTC.

The CDR3 DNA is TGTGCCAGCAGTTACGGACAGGGAGAGCAGTTCTTC. The encoded protein is CASSYGQGEQFF. The chain links TRBV6-5 to TRBJ2-1; 8 bases line up with TRBD1. Trimming cost V 2 bases and J 10 bases; bases outside gene matches: 1. CDR3 length equals 12 residues. Germline V gene data show CDR1 as MNHEY and CDR2 as SVGAGI.

This clone was seen a few times. The rearrangement uses TRBV28 and TRBJ1-2; D is possibly TRBD1 (6 bases). CDR3 length: 13 amino acids. Per germline, CDR1 MDHEN and CDR2 SYDVKM. V dropped 4 bases and J dropped 0 bases, with 6 bases sitting between them. CDR3 nucleotides: TGTGCCAGCAGTTGGACAGCTAACTATGGCTACACCTTC. Translation gives CASSWTANYGYTF.

V usage is TRBV9 and J usage is TRBJ1-3; perhaps TRBD1 as D (6 bases). With 3 bases removed from V and 8 bases from J, the gap between germline ends came to 12 bases. The CDR3 has 13 amino acids. The germline gives CDR1 SGDLS, CDR2 YYNGEE. CDR3 nucleotides: TGTGCCAGCAGCGAGAGGGGGGGATACACCATATATTTT. Residues: CASSERGGYTIYF. The variable domain in full, with the rest retrieved from reference TRBV9 and TRBJ1-3, is DSGVTQTPKHLITATGQRVTLRCSPRSGDLSVYWYQQSLDQGLQFLIQYYNGEERAKGNILERFSAQQFPDLHSELNLSSLELGDSALYFCASSERGGYTIYFGEGSWLTVV.

The chain combines TRBV7-6 with TRBJ1-5; D is undetermined. V was clipped by 2 bases and J by 2 bases, with 7 bases between them. The CDR3 extends over 14 amino acids. In germline, CDR1 is SGHVS, CDR2 FNYEAQ. In DNA form, the CDR3 reads TGTGCCAGCAGCTTAATGTCAGGCAATCAGCCCCAGCATTTT. It codes for CASSLMSGNQPQHF. The full variable domain, its missing parts supplied by reference TRBV7-6 and TRBJ1-5, is GAGVSQSPRYKVTKRGQDVALRCDPISGHVSLYWYRQALGQGPEFLTYFNYEAQQDKSGLPNDRFSAERPEGSISTLTIQRTEQRDSAMYRCASSLMSGNQPQHFGDGTRLSIL.

The genes are TRBV6-5 and TRBJ1-1, with D perhaps matching TRBD1 (5 bases). The V gene lost 4 bases and the J gene lost 6 bases, with 9 bases spanning the gap. CDR1 and CDR2 (germline): MNHEY, SVGAGI. This CDR3 is built from 12 residues. CDR3 coding DNA: TGTGCCAGCAGTTGGGGGGGATCTGAAGCTTTCTTT. Protein product: CASSWGGSEAFF.

The V and J genes are TRBV15 and TRBJ1-2, with D possibly matching TRBD1 (6 bases). CDR1 LNHNV and CDR2 YYDKDF come from the germline V gene (reference sequence). Deletions cut 1 base from V and 3 bases from J, with 15 bases between. This CDR3 has 16 residues. CDR3 DNA: TGTGCCACCAGCAGAGTAGGGGGACGGGGAGACTATGGCTACACCTTC. Translated: CATSRVGGRGDYGYTF. Drawing the rest from reference TRBV15 and TRBJ1-2, the complete variable domain is DAMVIQNPRYQVTQFGKPVTLSCSQTLNHNVMYWYQQKSSQAPKLLFHYYDKDFNNEADTPDNFQSRRPNTSFCFLDIRSPGLGDTAMYLCATSRVGGRGDYGYTFGSGTRLTVV.

The chain recombines TRBV15 with TRBJ1-5; no definite D call. This CDR3 has 14 residues. The V gene lost 7 bases and the J gene lost 3 bases, with 13 bases spanning the gap. Germline V gene lookup returns CDR1 LNHNV and CDR2 YYDKDF (reference sequence). The DNA of the CDR3 is TGTGCCACCACGGCCAAGAGCGCCAATCAGCCCCAGCATTTT. It is translated as CATTAKSANQPQHF.

The rearrangement links TRBV15 to TRBJ1-2; D gene uncertain. Trimming pared 0 bases from V and 2 bases from J, leaving 4 bases between. This CDR3 region has 13 residues. Germline V lookup: CDR1 LNHNV, CDR2 YYDKDF (reference sequence). DNA for the CDR3: TGTGCCACCAGCAGAGATGTAAACTATGGCTACACCTTC. This translates into CATSRDVNYGYTF. The entire variable domain, with the rest obtained from reference TRBV15 and TRBJ1-2, is as follows: DAMVIQNPRYQVTQFGKPVTLSCSQTLNHNVMYWYQQKSSQAPKLLFHYYDKDFNNEADTPDNFQSRRPNTSFCFLDIRSPGLGDTAMYLCATSRDVNYGYTFGSGTRLTVV.

V and J are TRBV27 and TRBJ2-5, with TRBD1 identical over 11 bases. The CDR3 has 14 amino acids. From germline, CDR1 is MNHEY and CDR2 SMNVEV (reference sequence). V was clipped by 0 bases and J by 9 bases; unmatched bases: 3. The CDR3: CASSLSAGQGAQYF. DNA for the CDR3: TGTGCCAGCAGTTTATCTGCGGGACAGGGGGCCCAGTACTTC.

This clone came up once. The V gene is TRBV5-8, the J gene TRBJ1-2, with D possibly being TRBD1 (5 bases). V was cut by 0 bases and J by 4 bases, with 10 bases left in between. The CDR3 contains 14 residues. The germline V gene has CDR1 SGHTS and CDR2 YDEGEE. CDR3: CASSLAGGGYGYTF. The CDR3 coding sequence is TGTGCCAGCAGCTTGGCCGGGGGTGGCTATGGCTACACCTTC.

V is TRBV3-1 (or the pseudogene TRBV3-2) and J is TRBJ1-4; possibly TRBD1 for D (5 bases). Deletions cut 1 base from V and 7 bases from J, with 7 bases between. The germline CDR1 and CDR2 sequences are LGHDT and YNNKEL (reference sequence). This CDR3 is built from 13 residues. CDR3 amino acids: CASSQGRAEKLFF. CDR3 in DNA: TGTGCCAGCAGCCAAGGCAGGGCTGAAAAACTGTTTTTT.

This sequence joins TRBV7-8 and TRBJ1-3; D is perhaps TRBD1 (5 bases). This CDR3 contains 16 residues. Germline values: CDR1 SGHVS, CDR2 FQNEAQ. Trimming took off 4 bases at V and 4 bases at J, with 17 bases between the two ends. The CDR3 is CASSSGQGGLGNTIYF. CDR3 DNA: TGTGCCAGCAGCTCGGGCCAGGGAGGGCTGGGAAACACCATATATTTT.

V is TRBV5-1 and J is TRBJ2-7; 11 bases fit TRBD1. Germline V CDR1 and CDR2: SGHRS, YFSETQ. The CDR3 has 14 amino acids. Trimming at V came to 6 bases and at J to 7 bases, leaving 9 bases not matched to a gene. The CDR3 bases are TGCGCCAGCAAACCAGGACAGGGGGCCTGGGAGCAGTACTTC. This translates into CASKPGQGAWEQYF.

This clone was counted once. The chain is built from TRBV24-1 and TRBJ2-2, with a weak D call TRBD1 (6 bases). Between the trimmed V and J ends, which lost 3 bases and 7 bases, there was a span of 8 bases. Looked up from germline, CDR1 is KGHDR and CDR2 is SFDVKD. The CDR3 length is 13 residues. The CDR3, as DNA: TGTGCCACCAGTGATCGAGGGGGCGGGGAGCTGTTTTTT. Protein sequence: CATSDRGGGELFF.